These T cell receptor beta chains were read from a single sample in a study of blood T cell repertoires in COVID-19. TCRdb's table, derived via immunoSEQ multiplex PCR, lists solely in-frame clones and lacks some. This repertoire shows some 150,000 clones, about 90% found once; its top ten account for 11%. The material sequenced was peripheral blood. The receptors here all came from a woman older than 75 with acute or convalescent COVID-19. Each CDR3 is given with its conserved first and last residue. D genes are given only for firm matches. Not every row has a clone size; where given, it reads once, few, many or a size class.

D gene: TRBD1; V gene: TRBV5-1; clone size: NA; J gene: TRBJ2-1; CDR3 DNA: TGCGCCAGCAGCTTAGGGGGCATTGAGCAGTTCTTC; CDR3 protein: CASSLGGIEQFF
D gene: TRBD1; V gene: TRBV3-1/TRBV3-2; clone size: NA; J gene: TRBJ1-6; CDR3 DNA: TGTGCCAGCAGCCCTAGGACAGGGGTTAGTTCACCCCTCCACTTT; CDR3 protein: CASSPRTGVSSPLHF
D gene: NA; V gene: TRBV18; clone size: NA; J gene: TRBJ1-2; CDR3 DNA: TGTGCCAGCTCACCGGTACTTCACTCCTATGGCTACACCTTC; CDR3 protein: CASSPVLHSYGYTF
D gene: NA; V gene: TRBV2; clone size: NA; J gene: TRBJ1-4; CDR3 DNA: TGTGCCAGCAGTCCCTCGGGTGCAACTAATGAAAAACTGTTTTTT; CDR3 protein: CASSPSGATNEKLFF
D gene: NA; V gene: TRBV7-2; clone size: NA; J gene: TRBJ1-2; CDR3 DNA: TGTGCCAGCAGCTTTGCCCAAATTCTTCAGGGGTATGGCTACACCTTC; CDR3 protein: CASSFAQILQGYGYTF
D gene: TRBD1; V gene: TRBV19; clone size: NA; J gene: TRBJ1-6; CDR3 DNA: TGTGCCAGCCGCCGTCAAAGCAGACAGGGTAGAAATTCACCCCTCCACTTT; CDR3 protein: CASRRQSRQGRNSPLHF
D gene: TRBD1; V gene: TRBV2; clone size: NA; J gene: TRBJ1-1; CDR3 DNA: TGTGCCAGCAACCGACAGGGGGCGGGAAACACTGAAGCTTTCTTT; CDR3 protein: CASNRQGAGNTEAFF
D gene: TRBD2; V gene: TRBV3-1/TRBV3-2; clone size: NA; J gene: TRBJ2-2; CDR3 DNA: TGTGCCAGCAGCCCGTGGGAGGGGAACGGGGAGCTGTTTTTT; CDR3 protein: CASSPWEGNGELFF
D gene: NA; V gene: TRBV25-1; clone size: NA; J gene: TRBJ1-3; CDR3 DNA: TGTGCCAGAGACAGTGGAAACACCATATATTTT; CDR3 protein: CARDSGNTIYF
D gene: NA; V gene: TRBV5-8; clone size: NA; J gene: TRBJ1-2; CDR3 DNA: TGTGCCAGCAGCTTAGCTGAATCTAACTATGGCTACACCTTC; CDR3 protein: CASSLAESNYGYTF
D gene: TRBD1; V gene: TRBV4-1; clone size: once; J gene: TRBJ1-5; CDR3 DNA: TGCGCCAGCAGCCAAGAGCCAGGGGGCGTATTTCAGCCCCAGCATTTT; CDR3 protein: CASSQEPGGVFQPQHF
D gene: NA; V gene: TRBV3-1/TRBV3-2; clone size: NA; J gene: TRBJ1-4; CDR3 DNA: TGTGCCAGCAGCCAAGAGTGGAGCGTTGGGAATGAAAAACTGTTTTTT; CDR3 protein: CASSQEWSVGNEKLFF
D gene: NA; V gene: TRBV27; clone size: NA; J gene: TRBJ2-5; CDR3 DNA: TGTGCCAGCAGTCCCCTTGGCGGGAAGGAGACCCAGTACTTC; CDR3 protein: CASSPLGGKETQYF
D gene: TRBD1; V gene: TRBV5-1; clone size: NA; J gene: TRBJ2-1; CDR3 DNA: TGCGCCAGCAGCCCGACCGGGACAGGCTCCTACAATGAGCAGTTCTTC; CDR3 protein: CASSPTGTGSYNEQFF
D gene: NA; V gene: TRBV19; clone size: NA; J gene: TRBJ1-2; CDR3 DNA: TGTGCCAGTAGTATAGTCGGGGGGAGAGCTAACTATGGCTACACCTTC; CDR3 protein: CASSIVGGRANYGYTF
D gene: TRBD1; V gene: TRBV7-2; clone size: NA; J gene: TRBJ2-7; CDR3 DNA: TGTGCCAGCAGCCCCGACCGGGACAGGGTCTACGAGCAGTACTTC; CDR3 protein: CASSPDRDRVYEQYF
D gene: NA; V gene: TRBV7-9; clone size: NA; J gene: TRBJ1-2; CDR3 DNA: TGTGCCAGCAGCTTACGGGGATCAGAGGGCTACACCTTC; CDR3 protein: CASSLRGSEGYTF
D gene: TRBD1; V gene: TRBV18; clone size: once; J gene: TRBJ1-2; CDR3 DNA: TGTGCCAGCTCCGCAGGTCAGGGGGTGGATGGCTACACCTTC; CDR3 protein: CASSAGQGVDGYTF
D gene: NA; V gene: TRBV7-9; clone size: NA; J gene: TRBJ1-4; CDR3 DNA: TGTGCCAGCAGCTTCCCCTCAGGTGGGGGGTCGAATGAAAAACTGTTTTTT; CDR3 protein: CASSFPSGGGSNEKLFF
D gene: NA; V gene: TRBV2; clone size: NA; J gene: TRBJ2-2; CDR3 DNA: TGTGCCAGCATTCGACAGCCGAACACCGGGGAGCTGTTTTTT; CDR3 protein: CASIRQPNTGELFF
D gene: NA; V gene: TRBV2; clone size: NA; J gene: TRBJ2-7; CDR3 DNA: TGTGCCAGCAGCCTAGCCTACGAGCAGTACTTC; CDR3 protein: CASSLAYEQYF
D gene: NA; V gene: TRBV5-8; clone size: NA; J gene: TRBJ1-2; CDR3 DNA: TGTGCCAGCAGCTTGTATCTTACGGGATACACCTTC; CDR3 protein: CASSLYLTGYTF
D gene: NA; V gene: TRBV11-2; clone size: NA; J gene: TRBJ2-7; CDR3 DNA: TGTGCCAGCAGCTTCCAGGGTTCGTTGAGGTACTACGAGCAGTACTTC; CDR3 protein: CASSFQGSLRYYEQYF
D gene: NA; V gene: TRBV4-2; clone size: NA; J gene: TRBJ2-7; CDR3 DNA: TGTGCCAGCAGCCAAGATGAGGGCCCCTACGAGCAGTACTTC; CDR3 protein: CASSQDEGPYEQYF
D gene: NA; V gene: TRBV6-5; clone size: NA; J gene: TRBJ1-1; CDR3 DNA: TGTGCCAGCAGTTACTGGCGACCGGGACAGAACACTGAAGCTTTCTTT; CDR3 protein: CASSYWRPGQNTEAFF
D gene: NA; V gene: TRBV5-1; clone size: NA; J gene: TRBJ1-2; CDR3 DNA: TGCGCCAGCAGCTTGGCCCAGCGCTATGGCTACACCTTC; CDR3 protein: CASSLAQRYGYTF
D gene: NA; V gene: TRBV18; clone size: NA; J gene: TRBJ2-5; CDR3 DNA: TGTGCCAGCTCACCTCCCAGTCAAGAGACCCAGTACTTC; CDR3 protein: CASSPPSQETQYF
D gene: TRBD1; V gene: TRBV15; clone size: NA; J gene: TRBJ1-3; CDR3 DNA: TGTGCCACCAGCAGTGGACAGGGGGTAAACACCATATATTTT; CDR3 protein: CATSSGQGVNTIYF
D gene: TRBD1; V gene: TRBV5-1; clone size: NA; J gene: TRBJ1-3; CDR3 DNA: TGCGCCAGCAGCTCTACAGGGGAATCTGGAAACACCATATATTTT; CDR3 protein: CASSSTGESGNTIYF
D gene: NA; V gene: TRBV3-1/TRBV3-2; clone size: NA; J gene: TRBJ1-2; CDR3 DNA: TGTGCCAGCAGCCAAGAAGGCAGGCCGAACTATGGCTACACCTTC; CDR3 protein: CASSQEGRPNYGYTF
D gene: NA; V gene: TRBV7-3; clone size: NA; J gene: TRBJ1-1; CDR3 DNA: TGTGCCAGCAGCTTTTCCGGGGTGAGTGAAGCTTTCTTT; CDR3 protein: CASSFSGVSEAFF
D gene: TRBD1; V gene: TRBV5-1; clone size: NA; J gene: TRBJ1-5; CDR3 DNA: TGCGCCAGCAGCTTTGACAGGGATCAGCCCCAGCATTTT; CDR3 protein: CASSFDRDQPQHF
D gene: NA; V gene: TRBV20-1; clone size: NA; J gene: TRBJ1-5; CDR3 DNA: TGCAGTGCTAATGACAGGCCCAATCAGCCCCAGCATTTT; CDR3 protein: CSANDRPNQPQHF
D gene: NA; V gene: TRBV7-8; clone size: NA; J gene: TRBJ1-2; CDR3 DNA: TGTGCCAGCAGCTTCCAGACAGGAGCTAACTATGGCTACACCTTC; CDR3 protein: CASSFQTGANYGYTF
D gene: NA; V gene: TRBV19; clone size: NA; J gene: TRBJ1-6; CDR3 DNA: TGTGCCAGTAGTAGCGGACAGTCCAATTCACCCCTCCACTTT; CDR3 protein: CASSSGQSNSPLHF
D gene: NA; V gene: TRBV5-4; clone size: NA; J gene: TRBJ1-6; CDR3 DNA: TGTGCCAGCAGCCGGGACTCGGGGAATTCACCCCTCCACTTT; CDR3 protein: CASSRDSGNSPLHF
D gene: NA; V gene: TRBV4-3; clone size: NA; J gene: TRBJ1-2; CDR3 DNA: TGCGCCAGCAGCCAAGACTACAGGCAGGACTATGGCTACACCTTC; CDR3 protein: CASSQDYRQDYGYTF
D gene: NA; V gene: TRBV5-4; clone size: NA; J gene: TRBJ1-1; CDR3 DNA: TGTGCCAGCAGACCCCGTACCGGGGGTAAGGGAAACACTGAAGCTTTCTTT; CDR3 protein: CASRPRTGGKGNTEAFF
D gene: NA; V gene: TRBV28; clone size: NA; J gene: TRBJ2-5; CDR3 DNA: TGTGCCAGCAGTTTTGGAGGGGTAGAGACCCAGTACTTC; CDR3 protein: CASSFGGVETQYF
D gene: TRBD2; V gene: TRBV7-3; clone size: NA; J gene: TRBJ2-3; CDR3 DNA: TGTGCCAGCAGCTTAATAGGTCTAGCGGGGGGCGCAGATACGCAGTATTTT; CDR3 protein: CASSLIGLAGGADTQYF
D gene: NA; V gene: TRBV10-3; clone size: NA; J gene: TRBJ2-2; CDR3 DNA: TGTGCCATCAGACGCCGGACAGAGGGAAAGGTGAGCACCGGGGAGCTGTTTTTT; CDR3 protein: CAIRRRTEGKVSTGELFF
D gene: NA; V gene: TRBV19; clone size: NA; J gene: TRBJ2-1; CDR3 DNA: TGTGCCAGTAGTATTCGGGCCGGGAAAGGTCATACTCGAAACAATGAGCAGTTCTTC; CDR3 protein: CASSIRAGKGHTRNNEQFF
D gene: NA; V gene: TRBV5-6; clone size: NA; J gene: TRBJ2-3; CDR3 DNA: TGTGCCAGCAGCCCCCTCACAGTCCGAACCACAGATACGCAGTATTTT; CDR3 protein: CASSPLTVRTTDTQYF
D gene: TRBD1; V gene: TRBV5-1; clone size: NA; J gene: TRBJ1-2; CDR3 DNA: TGCGCCAGCAGCCCTGCCGGGACAGGGGGCGATGGCTACACCTTC; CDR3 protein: CASSPAGTGGDGYTF
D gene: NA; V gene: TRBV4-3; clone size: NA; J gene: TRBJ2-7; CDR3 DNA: TGCGCCAGCAGCCAAGATCTGGGGAGATCCTACGAGCAGTACTTC; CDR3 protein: CASSQDLGRSYEQYF
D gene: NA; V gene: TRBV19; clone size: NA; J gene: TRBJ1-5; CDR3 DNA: TGTGCCAGTAGTCGAAGTCCCAGGGCGGGGGGCAATCAGCCCCAGCATTTT; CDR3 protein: CASSRSPRAGGNQPQHF
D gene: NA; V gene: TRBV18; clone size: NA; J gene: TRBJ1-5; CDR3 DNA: TGTGCCAGCTCACCACAAATAGGGAGTCAGCCCCAGCATTTT; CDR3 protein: CASSPQIGSQPQHF
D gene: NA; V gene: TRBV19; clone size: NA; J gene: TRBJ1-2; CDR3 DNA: TGTGCCAGTAGTATATCATCTAACTATGGCTACACCTTC; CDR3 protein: CASSISSNYGYTF
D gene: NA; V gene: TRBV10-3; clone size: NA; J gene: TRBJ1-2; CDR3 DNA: TGTGCCATCAGTGAGTCTTCATGGTCGGTTGACACCTTC; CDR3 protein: CAISESSWSVDTF